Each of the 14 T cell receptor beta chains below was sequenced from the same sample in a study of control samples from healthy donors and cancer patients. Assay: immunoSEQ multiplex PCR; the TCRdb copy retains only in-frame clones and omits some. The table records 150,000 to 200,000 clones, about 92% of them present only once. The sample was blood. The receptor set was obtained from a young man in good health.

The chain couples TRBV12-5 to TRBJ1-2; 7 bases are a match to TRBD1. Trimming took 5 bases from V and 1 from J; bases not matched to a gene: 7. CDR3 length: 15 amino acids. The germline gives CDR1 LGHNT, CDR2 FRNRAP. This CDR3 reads CASGPGQTINYGYTF. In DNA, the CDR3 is TGTGCTAGTGGTCCGGGACAGACGATTAACTATGGCTACACCTTC.

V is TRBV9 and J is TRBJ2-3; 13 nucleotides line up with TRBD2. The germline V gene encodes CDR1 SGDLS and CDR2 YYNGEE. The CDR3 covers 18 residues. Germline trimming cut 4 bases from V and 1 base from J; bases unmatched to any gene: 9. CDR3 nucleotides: TGTGCCAGCAGCTCGCCCCGGACTAGCGGGAGTCGCACAGATACGCAGTATTTT. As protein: CASSSPRTSGSRTDTQYF.

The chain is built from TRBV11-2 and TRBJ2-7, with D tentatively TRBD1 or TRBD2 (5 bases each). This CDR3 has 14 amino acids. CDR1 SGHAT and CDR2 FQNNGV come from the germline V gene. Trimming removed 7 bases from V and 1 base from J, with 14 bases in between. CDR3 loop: CASNPRGGSYEQYF. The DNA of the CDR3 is TGTGCCAGCAACCCCCGGGGCGGTTCCTACGAGCAGTACTTC. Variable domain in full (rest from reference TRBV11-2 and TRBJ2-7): EAGVAQSPRYKIIEKRQSVAFWCNPISGHATLYWYQQILGQGPKLLIQFQNNGVVDDSQLPKDRFSAERLKGVDSTLKIQPAKLEDSAVYLCASNPRGGSYEQYFGPGTRLTVT.

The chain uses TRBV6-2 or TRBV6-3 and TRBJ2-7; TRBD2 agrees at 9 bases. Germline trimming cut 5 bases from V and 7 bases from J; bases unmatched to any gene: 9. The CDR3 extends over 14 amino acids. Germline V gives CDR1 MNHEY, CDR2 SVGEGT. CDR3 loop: CASSTLREGGEQYF. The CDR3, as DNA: TGTGCCAGCAGTACGCTGCGGGAGGGAGGGGAGCAGTACTTC.

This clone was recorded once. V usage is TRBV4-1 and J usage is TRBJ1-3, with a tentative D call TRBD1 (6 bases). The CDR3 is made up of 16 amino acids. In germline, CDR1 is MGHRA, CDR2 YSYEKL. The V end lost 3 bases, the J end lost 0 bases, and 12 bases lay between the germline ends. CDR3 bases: TGCGCCAGCAGCCAGCAGGACAGTAGCTCTGGAAACACCATATATTTT. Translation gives CASSQQDSSSGNTIYF.

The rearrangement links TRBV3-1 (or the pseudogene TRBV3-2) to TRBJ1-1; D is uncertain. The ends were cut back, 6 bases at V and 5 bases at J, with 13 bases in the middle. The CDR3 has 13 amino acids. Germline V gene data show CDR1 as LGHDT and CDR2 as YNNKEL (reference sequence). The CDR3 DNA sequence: TGTGCCAGCAGACATCCTTCGGGGACTGAAGCTTTCTTT. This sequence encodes CASRHPSGTEAFF.

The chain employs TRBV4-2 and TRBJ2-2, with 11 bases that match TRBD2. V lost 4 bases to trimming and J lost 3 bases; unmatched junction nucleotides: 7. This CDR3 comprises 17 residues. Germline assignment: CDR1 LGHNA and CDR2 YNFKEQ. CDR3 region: CASSLVAGGRDTGELFF. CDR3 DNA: TGTGCCAGCAGCCTCGTAGCGGGGGGGCGGGACACCGGGGAGCTGTTTTTT.

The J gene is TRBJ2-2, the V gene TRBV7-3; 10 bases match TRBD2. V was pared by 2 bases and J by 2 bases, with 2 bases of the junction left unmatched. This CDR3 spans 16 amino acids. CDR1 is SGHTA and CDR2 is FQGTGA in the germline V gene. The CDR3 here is CASSLGLAVNTGELFF. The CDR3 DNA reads TGTGCCAGCAGCTTAGGACTAGCGGTAAACACCGGGGAGCTGTTTTTT.

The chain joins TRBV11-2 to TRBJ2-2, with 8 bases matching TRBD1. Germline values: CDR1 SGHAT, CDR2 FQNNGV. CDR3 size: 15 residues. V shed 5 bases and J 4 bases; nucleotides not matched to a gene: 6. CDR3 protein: CASSRRQGSTGELFF. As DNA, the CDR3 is TGTGCCAGCAGCCGACGACAGGGGAGCACCGGGGAGCTGTTTTTT.

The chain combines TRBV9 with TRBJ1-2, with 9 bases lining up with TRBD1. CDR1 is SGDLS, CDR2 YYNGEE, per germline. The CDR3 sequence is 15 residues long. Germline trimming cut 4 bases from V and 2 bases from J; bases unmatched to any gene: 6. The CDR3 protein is CASSPPGQGNYGYTF. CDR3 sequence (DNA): TGTGCCAGCAGCCCCCCGGGACAGGGAAACTATGGCTACACCTTC.

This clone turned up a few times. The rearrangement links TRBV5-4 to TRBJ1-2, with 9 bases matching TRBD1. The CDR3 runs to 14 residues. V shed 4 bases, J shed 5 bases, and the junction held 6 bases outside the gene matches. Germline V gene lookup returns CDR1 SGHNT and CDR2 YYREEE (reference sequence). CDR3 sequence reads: CASSIQQGAYGYTF. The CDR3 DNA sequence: TGTGCCAGCAGCATACAACAGGGGGCGTATGGCTACACCTTC.

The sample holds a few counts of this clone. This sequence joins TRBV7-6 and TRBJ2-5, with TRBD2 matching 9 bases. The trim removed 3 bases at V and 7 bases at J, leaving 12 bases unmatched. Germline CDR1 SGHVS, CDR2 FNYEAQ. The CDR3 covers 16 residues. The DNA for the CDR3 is TGTGCCAGCAGCTTTTCGTCTAGCGGGGTGCTCGGGACCCAGTACTTC. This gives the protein CASSFSSSGVLGTQYF. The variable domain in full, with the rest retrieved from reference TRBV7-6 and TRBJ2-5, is GAGVSQSPRYKVTKRGQDVALRCDPISGHVSLYWYRQALGQGPEFLTYFNYEAQQDKSGLPNDRFSAERPEGSISTLTIQRTEQRDSAMYRCASSFSSSGVLGTQYFGPGTRLLVL.

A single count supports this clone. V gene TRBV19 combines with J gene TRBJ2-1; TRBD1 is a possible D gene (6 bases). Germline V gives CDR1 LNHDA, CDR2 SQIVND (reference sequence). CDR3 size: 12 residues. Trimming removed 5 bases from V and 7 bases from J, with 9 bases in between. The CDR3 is CASSATGNEQFF. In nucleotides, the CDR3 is TGTGCCAGTAGTGCGACAGGAAATGAGCAGTTCTTC.

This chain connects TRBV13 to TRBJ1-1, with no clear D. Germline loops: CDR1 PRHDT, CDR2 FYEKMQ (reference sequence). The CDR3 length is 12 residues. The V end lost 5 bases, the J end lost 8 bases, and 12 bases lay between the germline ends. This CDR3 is CASSPARPEAFF. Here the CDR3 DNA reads TGTGCCAGCAGCCCCGCGCGGCCGGAAGCTTTCTTT.